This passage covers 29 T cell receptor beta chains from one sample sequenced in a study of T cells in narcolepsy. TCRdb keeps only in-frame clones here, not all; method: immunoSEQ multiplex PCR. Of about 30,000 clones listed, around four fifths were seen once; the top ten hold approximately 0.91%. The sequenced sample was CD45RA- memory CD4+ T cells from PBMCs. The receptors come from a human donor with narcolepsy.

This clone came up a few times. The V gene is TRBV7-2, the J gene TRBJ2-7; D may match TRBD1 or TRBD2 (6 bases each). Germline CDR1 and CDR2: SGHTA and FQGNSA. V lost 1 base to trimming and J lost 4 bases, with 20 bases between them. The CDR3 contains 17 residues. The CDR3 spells CASSLDPPGALLYEQYF. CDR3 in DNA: TGTGCCAGCAGCTTAGACCCCCCGGGGGCGCTTCTATACGAGCAGTACTTC.

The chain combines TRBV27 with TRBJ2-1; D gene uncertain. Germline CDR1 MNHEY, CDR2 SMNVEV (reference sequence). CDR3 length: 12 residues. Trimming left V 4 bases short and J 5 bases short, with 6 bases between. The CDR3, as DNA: TGTGCCAGCAGTTCCAGGAACAATGAGCAGTTCTTC. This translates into CASSSRNNEQFF.

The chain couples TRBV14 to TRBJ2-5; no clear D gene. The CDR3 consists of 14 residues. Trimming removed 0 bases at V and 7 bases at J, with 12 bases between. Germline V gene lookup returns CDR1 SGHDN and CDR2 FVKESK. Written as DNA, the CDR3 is TGTGCCAGCAGCCAAGACACCTTATCAGGGACCCAGTACTTC. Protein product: CASSQDTLSGTQYF.

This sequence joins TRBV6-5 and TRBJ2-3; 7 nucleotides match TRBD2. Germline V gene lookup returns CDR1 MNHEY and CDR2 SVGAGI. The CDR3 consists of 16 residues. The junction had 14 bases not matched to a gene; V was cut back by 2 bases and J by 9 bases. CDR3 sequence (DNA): TGTGCCAGCAGTTACCCGACCTTTGAACGGGGAGGGACGCAGTATTTT. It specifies CASSYPTFERGGTQYF.

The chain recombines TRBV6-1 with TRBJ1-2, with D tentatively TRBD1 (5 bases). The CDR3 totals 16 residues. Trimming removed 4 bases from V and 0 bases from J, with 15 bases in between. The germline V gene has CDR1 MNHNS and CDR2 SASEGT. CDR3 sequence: CASSGTGTPTNYGYTF. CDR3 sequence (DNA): TGTGCCAGCAGTGGCACTGGGACCCCGACTAACTATGGCTACACCTTC.

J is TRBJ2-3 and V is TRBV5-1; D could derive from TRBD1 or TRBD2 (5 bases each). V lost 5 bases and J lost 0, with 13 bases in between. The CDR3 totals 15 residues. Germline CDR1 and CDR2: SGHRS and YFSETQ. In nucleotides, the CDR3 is TGCGCCAGCAGTCCCTTCGGGGACAGCACAGATACGCAGTATTTT. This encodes CASSPFGDSTDTQYF.

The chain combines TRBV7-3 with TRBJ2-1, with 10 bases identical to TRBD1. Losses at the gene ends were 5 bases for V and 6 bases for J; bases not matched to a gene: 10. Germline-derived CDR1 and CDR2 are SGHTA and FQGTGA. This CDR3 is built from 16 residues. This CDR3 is CASSPTGTGVVNEQFF. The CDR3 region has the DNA TGTGCCAGCAGCCCTACCGGGACAGGGGTTGTCAATGAGCAGTTCTTC. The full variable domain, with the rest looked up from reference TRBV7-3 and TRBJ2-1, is GAGVSQTPSNKVTEKGKYVELRCDPISGHTALYWYRQSLGQGPEFLIYFQGTGAADDSGLPNDRFFAVRPEGSVSTLKIQRTERGDSAVYLCASSPTGTGVVNEQFFGPGTRLTVL.

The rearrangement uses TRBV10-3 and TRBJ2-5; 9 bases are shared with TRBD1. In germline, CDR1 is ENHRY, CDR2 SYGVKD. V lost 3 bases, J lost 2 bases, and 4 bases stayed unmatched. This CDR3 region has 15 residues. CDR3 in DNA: TGTGCCATCAGTGACCCGGGACAGGGACAAGAGACCCAGTACTTC. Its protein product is CAISDPGQGQETQYF.

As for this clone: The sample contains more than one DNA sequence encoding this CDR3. The CDR3 protein is CAWSGGSNQPQHF. The CDR3 coding sequence is TGTGCCTGGAGTGGCGGAAGCAATCAGCCCCAGCATTTT. The gene calls are TRBV30 and TRBJ1-5; D uncertain. The germline CDR1 and CDR2 sequences are GTSNPN and SVGIG (reference sequence). Trimming left V 1 base short and J 1 base short, with 5 bases between. The CDR3 covers 13 residues. The full variable domain, with the rest looked up from reference TRBV30 and TRBJ1-5, is SQTIHQWPATLVQPVGSPLSLECTVEGTSNPNLYWYRQAAGRGLQLLFYSVGIGQISSEVPQNLSASRPQDRQFILSSKKLLLSDSGFYLCAWSGGSNQPQHFGDGTRLSIL.

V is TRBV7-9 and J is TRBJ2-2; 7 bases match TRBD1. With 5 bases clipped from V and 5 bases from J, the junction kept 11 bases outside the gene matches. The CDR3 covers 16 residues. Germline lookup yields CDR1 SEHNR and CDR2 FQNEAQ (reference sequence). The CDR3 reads CASSRSERQGTGELFF. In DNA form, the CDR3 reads TGTGCCAGCAGCCGAAGCGAGAGACAGGGTACCGGGGAGCTGTTTTTT.

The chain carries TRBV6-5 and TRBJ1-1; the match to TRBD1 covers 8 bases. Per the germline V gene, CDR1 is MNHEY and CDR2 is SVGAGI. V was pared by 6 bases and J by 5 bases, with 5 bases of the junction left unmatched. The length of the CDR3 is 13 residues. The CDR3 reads CASRPQGETEAFF. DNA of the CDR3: TGTGCCAGCAGACCACAGGGGGAAACTGAAGCTTTCTTT.

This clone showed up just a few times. CDR3 in amino acids: CASGLVIGGYGYTF. The CDR3 DNA is TGTGCTAGTGGTTTGGTAATAGGAGGCTATGGCTACACCTTC. The chain uses TRBV12-5 and TRBJ1-2; D is unresolved. This CDR3 is 14 amino acids long. Germline CDR1 and CDR2: LGHNT and FRNRAP. Trimming took 0 bases from V and 4 from J, leaving 9 bases between them.

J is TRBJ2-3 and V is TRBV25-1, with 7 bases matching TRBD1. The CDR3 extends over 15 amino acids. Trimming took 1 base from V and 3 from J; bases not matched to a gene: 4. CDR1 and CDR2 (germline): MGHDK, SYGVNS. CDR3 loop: CASSESGRGTDTQYF. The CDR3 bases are TGTGCCAGCAGTGAATCCGGCAGGGGGACAGATACGCAGTATTTT.

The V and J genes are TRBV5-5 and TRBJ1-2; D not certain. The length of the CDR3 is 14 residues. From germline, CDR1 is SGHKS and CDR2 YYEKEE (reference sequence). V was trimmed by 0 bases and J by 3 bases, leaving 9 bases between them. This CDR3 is CASSLALEYYGYTF. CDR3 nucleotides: TGTGCCAGCAGCTTGGCCTTGGAGTACTATGGCTACACCTTC. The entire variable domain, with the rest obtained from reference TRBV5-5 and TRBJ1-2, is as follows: DAGVTQSPTHLIKTRGQQVTLRCSPISGHKSVSWYQQVLGQGPQFIFQYYEKEERGRGNFPDRFSARQFPNYSSELNVNALLLGDSALYLCASSLALEYYGYTFGSGTRLTVV.

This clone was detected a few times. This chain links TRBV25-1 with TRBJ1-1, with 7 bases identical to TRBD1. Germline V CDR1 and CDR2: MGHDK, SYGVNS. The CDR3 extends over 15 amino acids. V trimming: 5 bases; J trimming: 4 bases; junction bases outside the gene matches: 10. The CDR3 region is CASSPRDRAPTEAFF. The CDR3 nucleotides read TGTGCCAGCAGTCCAAGAGACAGGGCCCCCACTGAAGCTTTCTTT.

The CDR3 bases are TGTGCCAGTAGTAAACCGGGACAGGCCTACACTGAAGCTTTCTTT. Translation gives CASSKPGQAYTEAFF. The chain combines TRBV19 with TRBJ1-1, with 8 bases aligning to TRBD1. V lost 4 bases, J lost 3 bases, and 7 bases stayed unmatched. CDR3 length: 15 residues. Germline V gene lookup returns CDR1 LNHDA and CDR2 SQIVND (reference sequence).

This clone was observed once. DNA of the CDR3: TGTGCCAGTAGTAGCCCTCGTGGGCAGGATTGGGGCTACACCTTC. Its protein product is CASSSPRGQDWGYTF. The chain recombines TRBV19 with TRBJ1-2; D gene uncertain. Trimming removed 4 bases at V and 8 bases at J, with 20 bases between. The CDR3 has 15 amino acids. Germline CDR1 LNHDA, CDR2 SQIVND (reference sequence).

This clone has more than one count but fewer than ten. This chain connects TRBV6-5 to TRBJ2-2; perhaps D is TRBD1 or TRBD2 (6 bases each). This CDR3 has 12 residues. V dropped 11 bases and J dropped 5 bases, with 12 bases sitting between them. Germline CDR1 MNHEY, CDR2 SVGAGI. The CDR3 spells CAGRGPTGELFF. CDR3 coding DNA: TGTGCCGGCCGGGGGCCGACCGGGGAGCTGTTTTTT.

The CDR3 DNA sequence: TGCGCCAGCAGCCTTAGCAGAACAGATACGCAGTATTTT. Translation gives CASSLSRTDTQYF. The chain links TRBV4-3 to TRBJ2-3, with unresolved D. Germline V gene lookup returns CDR1 LGHNA and CDR2 YSLEER. Trimming pared 4 bases from V and 3 bases from J, leaving 8 bases between. The CDR3 has 13 residues.

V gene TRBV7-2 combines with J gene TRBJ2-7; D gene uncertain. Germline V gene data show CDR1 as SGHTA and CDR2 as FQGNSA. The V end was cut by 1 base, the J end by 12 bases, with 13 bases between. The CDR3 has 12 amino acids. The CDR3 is CASSLDIGRLYF. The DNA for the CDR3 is TGTGCCAGCAGCTTAGATATAGGCCGGCTGTACTTC. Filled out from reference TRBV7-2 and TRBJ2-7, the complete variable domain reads GAGVSQSPSNKVTEKGKDVELRCDPISGHTALYWYRQSLGQGLEFLIYFQGNSAPDKSGLPSDRFSAERTGGSVSTLTIQRTQQEDSAVYLCASSLDIGRLYFGPGTRLTVT.

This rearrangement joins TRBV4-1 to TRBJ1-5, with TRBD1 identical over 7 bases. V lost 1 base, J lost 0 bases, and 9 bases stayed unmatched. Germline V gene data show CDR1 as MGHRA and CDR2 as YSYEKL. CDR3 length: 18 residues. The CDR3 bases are TGCGCCAGCAGCCAAGGTTGGGGACAGTCTCTTAGCAATCAGCCCCAGCATTTT. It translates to CASSQGWGQSLSNQPQHF.

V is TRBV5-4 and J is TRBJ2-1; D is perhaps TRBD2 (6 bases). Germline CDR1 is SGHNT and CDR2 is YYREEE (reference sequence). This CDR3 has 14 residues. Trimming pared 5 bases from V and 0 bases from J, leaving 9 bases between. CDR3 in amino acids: CASSLGGSYNEQFF. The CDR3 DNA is TGTGCCAGCAGTCTGGGGGGCTCCTACAATGAGCAGTTCTTC.

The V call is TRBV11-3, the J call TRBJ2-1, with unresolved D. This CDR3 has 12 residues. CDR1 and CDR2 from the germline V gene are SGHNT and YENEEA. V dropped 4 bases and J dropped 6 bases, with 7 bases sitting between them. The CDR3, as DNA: TGTGCCAGCAGCTCTGACACCAATGAGCAGTTCTTC. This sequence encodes CASSSDTNEQFF.

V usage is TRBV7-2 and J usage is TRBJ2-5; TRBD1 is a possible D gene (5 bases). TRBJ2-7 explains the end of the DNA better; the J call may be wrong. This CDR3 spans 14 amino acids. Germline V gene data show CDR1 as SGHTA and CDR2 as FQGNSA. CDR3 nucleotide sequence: TGTGCCAGCAGCTTAGTCATGGGGCCCTACGAGCAGTACTTC. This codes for CASSLVMGPYEQYF.

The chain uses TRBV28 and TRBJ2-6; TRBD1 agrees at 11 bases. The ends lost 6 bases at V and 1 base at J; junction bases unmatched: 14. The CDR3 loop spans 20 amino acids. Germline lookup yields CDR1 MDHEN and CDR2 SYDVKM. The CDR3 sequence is CASSVPPGTGGFSGANVLTF. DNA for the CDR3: TGTGCCAGCAGCGTCCCGCCCGGGACAGGGGGTTTTTCTGGGGCCAACGTCCTGACTTTC.

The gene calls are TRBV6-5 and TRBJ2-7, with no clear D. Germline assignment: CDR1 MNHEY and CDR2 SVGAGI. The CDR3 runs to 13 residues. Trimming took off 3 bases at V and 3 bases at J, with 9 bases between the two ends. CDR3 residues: CASSYVGGYEQYF. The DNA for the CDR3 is TGTGCCAGCAGTTATGTCGGTGGCTACGAGCAGTACTTC.

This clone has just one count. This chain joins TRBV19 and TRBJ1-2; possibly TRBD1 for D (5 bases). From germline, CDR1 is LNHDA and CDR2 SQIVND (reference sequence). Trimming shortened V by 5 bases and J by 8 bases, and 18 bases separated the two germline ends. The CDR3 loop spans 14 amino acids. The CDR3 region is CASSPREARGGYTF. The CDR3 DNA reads TGTGCCAGTAGTCCCCGGGAGGCTAGGGGAGGCTACACCTTC.

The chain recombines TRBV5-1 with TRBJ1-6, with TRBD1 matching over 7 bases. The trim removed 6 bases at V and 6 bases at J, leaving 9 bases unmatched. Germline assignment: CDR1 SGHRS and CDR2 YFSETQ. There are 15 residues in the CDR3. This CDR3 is CASTDREGANSPLHF. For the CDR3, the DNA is TGCGCCAGCACCGACAGGGAAGGGGCTAATTCACCCCTCCACTTT.

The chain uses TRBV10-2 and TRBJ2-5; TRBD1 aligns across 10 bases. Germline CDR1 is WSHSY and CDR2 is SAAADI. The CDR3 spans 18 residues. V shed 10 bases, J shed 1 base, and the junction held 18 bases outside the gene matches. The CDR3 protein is CATSSGQGTYRFQETQYF. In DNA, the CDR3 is TGCGCCACTAGTTCGGGACAGGGGACCTACCGATTCCAAGAGACCCAGTACTTC.